This T cell receptor (beta chain) was documented in a study of blood T cell repertoires in COVID-19. Study-level background: Italy, Spain and the United States were the sources of the convalescent and acute COVID-19 samples. From T cells, B-cell-depleted T cells, or PBMCs came the material, which was cDNA or gDNA.

As originally analysed: It was from reference gene primer amplification that nucleated cell counts were estimated. Profiled with immunoSEQ multiplex PCR; TCRdb holds only in-frame clones, not every one. V and J calls and clone size follow that table, whereas D and trimming were derived from the DNA. Of 150,000 to 200,000 clones listed, 75% to 90% are singletons. The CDR3 sequence is 17 residues long. Trimming took off 1 base at V and 0 bases at J, with 13 bases between the two ends. Per the germline V gene, CDR1 is SGHDN and CDR2 is FVKESK. This chain joins TRBV14 and TRBJ1-5; D is possibly TRBD1 (6 bases). Sequenced sample: peripheral blood. The clonotype was recovered from a man in his fifties or sixties with acute or convalescent COVID-19. CDR3 sequence: CASSQVNRDNSNQPQHF. CDR3 DNA sequence: TGTGCCAGCAGCCAAGTCAACAGGGATAATAGCAATCAGCCCCAGCATTTT.